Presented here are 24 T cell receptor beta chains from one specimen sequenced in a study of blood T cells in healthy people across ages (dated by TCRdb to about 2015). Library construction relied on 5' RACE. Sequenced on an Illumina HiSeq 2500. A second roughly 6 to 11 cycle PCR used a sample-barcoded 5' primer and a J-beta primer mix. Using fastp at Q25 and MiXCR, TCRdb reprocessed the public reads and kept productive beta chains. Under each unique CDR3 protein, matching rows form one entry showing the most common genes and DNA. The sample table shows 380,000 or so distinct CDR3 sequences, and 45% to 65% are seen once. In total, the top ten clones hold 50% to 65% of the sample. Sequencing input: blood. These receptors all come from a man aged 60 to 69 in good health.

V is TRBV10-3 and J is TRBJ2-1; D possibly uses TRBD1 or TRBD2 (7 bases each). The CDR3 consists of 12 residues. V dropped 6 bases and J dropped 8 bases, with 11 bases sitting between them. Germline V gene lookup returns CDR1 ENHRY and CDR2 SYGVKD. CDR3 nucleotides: TGTGCCATCAGCCCAGGGGGGGATGAGCAGTTCTTC. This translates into CAISPGGDEQFF.

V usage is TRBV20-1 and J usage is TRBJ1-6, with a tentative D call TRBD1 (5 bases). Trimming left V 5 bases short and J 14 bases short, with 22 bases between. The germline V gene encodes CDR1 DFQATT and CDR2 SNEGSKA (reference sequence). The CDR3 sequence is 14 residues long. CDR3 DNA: TGCAGTGCTCCGTCGGGGCTCCTACCGAGGGCCCTCCACTTT. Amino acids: CSAPSGLLPRALHF.

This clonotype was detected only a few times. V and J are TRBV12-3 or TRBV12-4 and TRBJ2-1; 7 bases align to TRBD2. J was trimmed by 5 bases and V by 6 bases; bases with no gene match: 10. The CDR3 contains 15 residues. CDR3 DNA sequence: TGTGCCAGCAGCTTGGGGGGGAGTCCCAACAATGAGCAGTTCTTC. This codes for CASSLGGSPNNEQFF.

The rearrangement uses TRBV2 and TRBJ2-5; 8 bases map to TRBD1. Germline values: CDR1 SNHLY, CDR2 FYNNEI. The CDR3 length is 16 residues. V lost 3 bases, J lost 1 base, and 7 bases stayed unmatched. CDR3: CASSEGPGGSQETQYF. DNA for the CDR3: TGTGCCAGCAGTGAGGGTCCAGGGGGCAGCCAAGAGACCCAGTACTTC.

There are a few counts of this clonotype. This CDR3 reads CATSRGRTGSGANVLTF. CDR3 DNA: TGTGCCACCAGCAGAGGCCGGACAGGATCAGGGGCCAACGTCCTGACTTTC. The rearrangement joins TRBV15 to TRBJ2-6; 7 positions agree with TRBD1. Germline assignment: CDR1 LNHNV and CDR2 YYDKDF (reference sequence). The J segment lost 4 bases and the V segment lost 1 base, leaving 7 bases of the junction unmatched. This CDR3 spans 17 amino acids.

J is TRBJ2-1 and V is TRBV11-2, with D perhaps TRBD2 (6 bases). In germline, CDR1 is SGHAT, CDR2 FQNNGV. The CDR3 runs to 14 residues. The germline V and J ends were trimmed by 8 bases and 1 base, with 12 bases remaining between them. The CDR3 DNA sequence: TGTGCCAGCCTACGTGGGGGGTCCTACAATGAGCAGTTCTTC. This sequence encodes CASLRGGSYNEQFF.

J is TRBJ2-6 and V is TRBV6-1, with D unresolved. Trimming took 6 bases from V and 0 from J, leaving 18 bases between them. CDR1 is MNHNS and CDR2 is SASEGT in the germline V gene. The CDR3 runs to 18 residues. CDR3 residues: CASSPRLQTRSGANVLTF. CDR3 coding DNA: TGTGCCAGCAGCCCCCGCTTACAGACCCGCTCTGGGGCCAACGTCCTGACTTTC.

The CDR3 is CASGVGDRNPQYF. As DNA, the CDR3 is TGTGCCAGCGGGGTCGGAGACCGTAACCCGCAGTATTTT. The rearrangement links TRBV27 to TRBJ2-3; D is undetermined. Deletions cut 8 bases from V and 10 bases from J, with 19 bases between. The CDR3 totals 13 residues. In germline, CDR1 is MNHEY, CDR2 SMNVEV (reference sequence).

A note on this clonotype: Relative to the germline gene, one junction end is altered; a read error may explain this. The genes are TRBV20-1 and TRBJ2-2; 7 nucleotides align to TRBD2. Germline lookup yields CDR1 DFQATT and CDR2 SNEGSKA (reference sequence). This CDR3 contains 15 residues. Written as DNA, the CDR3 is TGCAATGCTAGGCCCCTGGGGCGGGAGACCGGGGAGCTGTTTTTT. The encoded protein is CNARPLGRETGELFF.

Here the CDR3 DNA reads TGCGCCAGCAGCCCGGAGGGGGGGAGCTCCTACAATGAGCAGTTCTTC. Translation gives CASSPEGGSSYNEQFF. The V gene is TRBV5-1, the J gene TRBJ2-1, with D perhaps TRBD2 (7 bases). Germline V gene lookup returns CDR1 SGHRS and CDR2 YFSETQ. This CDR3 spans 16 amino acids. V lost 4 bases, J lost 0 bases, and 14 bases lay in between. Full variable domain (rest looked up from reference TRBV5-1 and TRBJ2-1): KAGVTQTPRYLIKTRGQQVTLSCSPISGHRSVSWYQQTPGQGLQFLFEYFSETQRNKGNFPGRFSGRQFSNSRSEMNVSTLELGDSALYLCASSPEGGSSYNEQFFGPGTRLTVL.

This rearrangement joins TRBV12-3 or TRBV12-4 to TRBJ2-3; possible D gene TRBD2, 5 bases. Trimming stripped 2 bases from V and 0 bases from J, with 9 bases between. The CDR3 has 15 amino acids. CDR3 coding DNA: TGTGCCAGCAGTTTAAATCGGGGTAGCACAGATACGCAGTATTTT. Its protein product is CASSLNRGSTDTQYF.

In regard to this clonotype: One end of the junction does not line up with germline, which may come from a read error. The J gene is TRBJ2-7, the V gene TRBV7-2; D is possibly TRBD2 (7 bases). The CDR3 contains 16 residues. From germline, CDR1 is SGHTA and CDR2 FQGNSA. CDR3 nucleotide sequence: TGTGCCAGCAGCTTAGCCGGGGGCGGGAGTGTCTACGGGCAGTACTTC. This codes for CASSLAGGGSVYGQYF.

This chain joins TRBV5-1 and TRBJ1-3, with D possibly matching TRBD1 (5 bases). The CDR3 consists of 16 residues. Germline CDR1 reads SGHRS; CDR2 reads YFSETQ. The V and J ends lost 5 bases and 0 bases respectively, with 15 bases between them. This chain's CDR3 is CASRGETALSGNTIYF. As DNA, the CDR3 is TGCGCCAGCAGGGGGGAGACAGCGCTCTCTGGAAACACCATATATTTT.

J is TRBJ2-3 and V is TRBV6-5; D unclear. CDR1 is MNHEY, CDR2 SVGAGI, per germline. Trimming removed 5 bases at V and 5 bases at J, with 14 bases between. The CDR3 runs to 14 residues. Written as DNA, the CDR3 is TGTGCCAGCAGTAATTCGCCCCCGGTAGATACGCAGTATTTT. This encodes CASSNSPPVDTQYF.

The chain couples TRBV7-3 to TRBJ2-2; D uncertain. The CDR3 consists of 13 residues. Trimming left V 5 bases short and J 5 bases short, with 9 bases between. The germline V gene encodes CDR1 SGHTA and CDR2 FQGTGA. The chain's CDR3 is CASSVHGTGELFF. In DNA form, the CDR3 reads TGTGCCAGCAGCGTACATGGGACCGGGGAGCTGTTTTTT.

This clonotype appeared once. CDR3 coding DNA: TGTGCCAGCAGCTGGACAGGGGCGGCTCAGCCCCAGCATTTT. Encoded protein: CASSWTGAAQPQHF. This chain joins TRBV7-8 and TRBJ1-5, with TRBD1 matching over 9 bases. The CDR3 covers 14 residues. The germline V gene encodes CDR1 SGHVS and CDR2 FQNEAQ. V lost 4 bases to trimming and J lost 6 bases; unmatched junction nucleotides: 4.

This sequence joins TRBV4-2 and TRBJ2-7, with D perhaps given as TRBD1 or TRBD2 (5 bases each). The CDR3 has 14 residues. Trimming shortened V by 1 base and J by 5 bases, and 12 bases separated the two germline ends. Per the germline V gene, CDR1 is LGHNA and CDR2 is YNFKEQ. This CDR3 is CASSQGDAGNEQYF. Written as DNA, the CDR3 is TGTGCCAGCAGCCAAGGGGACGCCGGAAACGAGCAGTACTTC.

CDR3 amino acids: CSAKPGQGGFYEQYF. DNA for the CDR3: TGCAGTGCAAAACCGGGCCAGGGGGGATTCTACGAGCAGTACTTC. This chain joins TRBV20-1 and TRBJ2-7; D possibly corresponds to TRBD1 (7 bases). This CDR3 region has 15 residues. Per germline, CDR1 DFQATT and CDR2 SNEGSKA (reference sequence). Between the trimmed V and J ends, which lost 6 bases and 3 bases, there was a span of 21 bases.

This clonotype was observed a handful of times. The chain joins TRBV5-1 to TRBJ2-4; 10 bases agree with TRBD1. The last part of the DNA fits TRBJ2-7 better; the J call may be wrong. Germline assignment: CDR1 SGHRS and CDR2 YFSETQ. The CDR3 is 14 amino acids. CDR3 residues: CASSLPGTGDEQYF. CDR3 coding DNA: TGCGCCAGCAGCCTTCCCGGGACAGGGGACGAGCAGTACTTC.

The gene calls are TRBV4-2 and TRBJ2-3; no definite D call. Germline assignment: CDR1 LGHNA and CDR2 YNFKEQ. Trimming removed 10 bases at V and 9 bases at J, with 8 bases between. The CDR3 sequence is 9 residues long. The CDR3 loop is CATPVTQYF. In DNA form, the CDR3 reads TGTGCCACGCCAGTCACGCAGTATTTT.

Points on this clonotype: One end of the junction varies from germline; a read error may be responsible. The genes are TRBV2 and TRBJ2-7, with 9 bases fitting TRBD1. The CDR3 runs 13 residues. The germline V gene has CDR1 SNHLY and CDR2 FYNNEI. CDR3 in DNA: TGTGCCAGCAGGGAAGACAGGGGGTACGAGCAGTACTTC. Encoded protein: CASREDRGYEQYF.

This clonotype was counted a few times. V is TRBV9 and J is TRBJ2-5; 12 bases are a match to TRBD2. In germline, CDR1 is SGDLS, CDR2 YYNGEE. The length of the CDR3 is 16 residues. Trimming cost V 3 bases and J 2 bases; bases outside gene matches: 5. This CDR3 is CASSGRTSGNQETQYF. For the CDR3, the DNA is TGTGCCAGCAGCGGTAGGACTAGCGGGAATCAAGAGACCCAGTACTTC.

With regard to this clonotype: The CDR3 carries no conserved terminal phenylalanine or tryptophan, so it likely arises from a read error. CDR3 coding DNA: TGTGCCAGCAGTACTTTCACAGATACGCAGTATTCT. Amino acid sequence: CASSTFTDTQYS. The chain has TRBV12-3 or TRBV12-4 and TRBJ2-3; D remains ambiguous. This CDR3 region has 12 residues. V was trimmed by 5 bases and J by 2 bases, leaving 5 bases between them.

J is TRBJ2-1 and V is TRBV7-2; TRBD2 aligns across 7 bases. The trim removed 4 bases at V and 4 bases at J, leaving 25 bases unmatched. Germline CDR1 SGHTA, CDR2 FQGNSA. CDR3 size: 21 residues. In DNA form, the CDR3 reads TGTGCCAGCAGCTCCCAAGCGTATGGGGGAGGGGCTTTTTCCCGTTACAATGAGCAGTTCTTC. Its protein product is CASSSQAYGGGAFSRYNEQFF. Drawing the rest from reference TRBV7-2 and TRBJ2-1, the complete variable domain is GAGVSQSPSNKVTEKGKDVELRCDPISGHTALYWYRQSLGQGLEFLIYFQGNSAPDKSGLPSDRFSAERTGGSVSTLTIQRTQQEDSAVYLCASSSQAYGGGAFSRYNEQFFGPGTRLTVL.